This passage covers 2 T cell receptor beta chains from one sample sequenced in a study of blood T cell repertoires in COVID-19. Generated by immunoSEQ multiplex PCR, the TCRdb table keeps only in-frame clones and is missing some. The sample yields approximately 270,000 clones, around 90% seen once. The sequenced sample was PBMCs or T cells enriched from blood (not recorded which). These receptors were obtained from a woman in her 30s with acute COVID-19.

CDR3 sequence reads: CASSQGTGNTMNTEAFF. CDR3 nucleotide sequence: TGTGCCAGCAGCCAAGGGACAGGGAATACAATGAACACTGAAGCTTTCTTT. The rearrangement links TRBV3-1 (or the pseudogene TRBV3-2) to TRBJ1-1; 8 positions agree with TRBD1. V was pared by 1 base and J by 0 bases, with 7 bases of the junction left unmatched. Germline-derived CDR1 and CDR2 are LGHDT and YNNKEL (reference sequence). The CDR3 has 17 amino acids.

The chain uses TRBV3-1 (or the pseudogene TRBV3-2) and TRBJ2-2; 10 bases are shared with TRBD1. Germline V gives CDR1 LGHDT, CDR2 YNNKEL (reference sequence). The CDR3 covers 21 residues. Trimming removed 0 bases from V and 0 bases from J; junction bases left unmatched: 13. CDR3 DNA: TGTGCCAGCAGCCAAGATGGGTTTGCGGGACAGGGGCGTACGAACACCGGGGAGCTGTTTTTT. It encodes CASSQDGFAGQGRTNTGELFF.